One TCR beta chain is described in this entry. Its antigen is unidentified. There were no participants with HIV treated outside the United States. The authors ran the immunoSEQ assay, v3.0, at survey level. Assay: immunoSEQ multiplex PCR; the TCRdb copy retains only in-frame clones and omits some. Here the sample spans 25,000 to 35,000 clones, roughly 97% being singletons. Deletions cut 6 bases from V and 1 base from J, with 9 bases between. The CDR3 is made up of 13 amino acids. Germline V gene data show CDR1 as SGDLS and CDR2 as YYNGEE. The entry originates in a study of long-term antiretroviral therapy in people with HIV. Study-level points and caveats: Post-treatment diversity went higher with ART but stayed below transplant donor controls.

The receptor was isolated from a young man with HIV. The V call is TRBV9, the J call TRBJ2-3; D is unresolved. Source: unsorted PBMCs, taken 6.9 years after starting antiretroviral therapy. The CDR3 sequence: CASKGSGTDTQYF. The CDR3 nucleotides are TGTGCCAGCAAGGGTAGTGGCACAGATACGCAGTATTTT.